A selection of T cell receptor beta chains follows, all from one sample in a study of cytomegalovirus exposure and HLA in healthy donors. Libraries were prepared by immunoSEQ multiplex PCR; TCRdb keeps only in-frame clonotypes and omits some of them. The sample holds 100,000 or so clones, around 84% seen once. The sample taken for sequencing was PBMCs. All receptors come from a man between 18 and 29 years old in good health and CMV-seropositive. Each CDR3 is given with its conserved first and last residue. The order of the fields is CDR3 protein, CDR3 DNA, D gene, clone size, V gene, J gene. The D gene is left open where the match is weak. Clone sizes are given selectively: once, few, many, or a class where the clone is expanded.

CDR3 protein: CASSQEFPGERSEAFF; CDR3 DNA: TGCGCCAGCAGCCAAGAATTTCCCGGGGAACGGAGTGAAGCTTTCTTT; D gene: NA; clone size: NA; V gene: TRBV4-1; J gene: TRBJ1-1
CDR3 protein: CASSIGQVGEAFF; CDR3 DNA: TGTGCCAGTAGTATAGGACAGGTCGGTGAAGCTTTCTTT; D gene: NA; clone size: NA; V gene: TRBV19; J gene: TRBJ1-1
CDR3 protein: CASSRRRETQYF; CDR3 DNA: TGTGCCAGCAGCCGAAGGAGAGAGACCCAGTACTTC; D gene: NA; clone size: NA; V gene: TRBV14; J gene: TRBJ2-5
CDR3 protein: CASSPGQGAAGELFF; CDR3 DNA: TGTGCCAGCAGCCCTGGACAGGGGGCAGCCGGGGAGCTGTTTTTT; D gene: TRBD1; clone size: NA; V gene: TRBV7-9; J gene: TRBJ2-2
CDR3 protein: CASSISGNTIYF; CDR3 DNA: TGTGCCAGCTCTATCTCTGGAAACACCATATATTTT; D gene: NA; clone size: NA; V gene: TRBV19; J gene: TRBJ1-3
CDR3 protein: CASSSPGQGGTDTQYF; CDR3 DNA: TGTGCCAGCAGCTCCCCGGGACAGGGGGGAACAGATACGCAGTATTTT; D gene: TRBD1; clone size: once; V gene: TRBV7-3; J gene: TRBJ2-3
CDR3 protein: CASSLVPGGYEQYF; CDR3 DNA: TGTGCCAGCAGCCTAGTCCCGGGTGGCTACGAGCAGTACTTC; D gene: NA; clone size: NA; V gene: TRBV28; J gene: TRBJ2-7
CDR3 protein: CASSPRGMEETQYF; CDR3 DNA: TGTGCCAGCAGCCCCCGGGGGATGGAAGAGACCCAGTACTTC; D gene: NA; clone size: NA; V gene: TRBV13; J gene: TRBJ2-5
CDR3 protein: CASTHSTGLDYEQYF; CDR3 DNA: TGTGCCAGCACCCACTCAACAGGGTTGGACTACGAGCAGTACTTC; D gene: NA; clone size: NA; V gene: TRBV11-2; J gene: TRBJ2-7
CDR3 protein: CASSARQYTDTQYF; CDR3 DNA: TGTGCCAGCAGTGCCCGACAGTACACAGATACGCAGTATTTT; D gene: NA; clone size: NA; V gene: TRBV2; J gene: TRBJ2-3
CDR3 protein: CAWSVGQGNQPQHF; CDR3 DNA: TGTGCCTGGAGCGTGGGACAAGGAAATCAGCCCCAGCATTTT; D gene: NA; clone size: few; V gene: TRBV30; J gene: TRBJ1-5
CDR3 protein: CSARTADYTF; CDR3 DNA: TGCAGTGCTAGGACAGCTGACTACACCTTC; D gene: NA; clone size: NA; V gene: TRBV20-1; J gene: TRBJ1-2
CDR3 protein: CASSRQGGNQPQHF; CDR3 DNA: TGTGCCAGCAGTAGACAGGGAGGCAATCAGCCCCAGCATTTT; D gene: TRBD1; clone size: few; V gene: TRBV27; J gene: TRBJ1-5
CDR3 protein: CASSLWTADGYTF; CDR3 DNA: TGCGCCAGCAGCTTATGGACTGCTGATGGCTACACCTTC; D gene: NA; clone size: once; V gene: TRBV5-1; J gene: TRBJ1-2
CDR3 protein: CASSPGTGSWETQYF; CDR3 DNA: TGTGCCAGCTCACCAGGGACAGGATCCTGGGAGACCCAGTACTTC; D gene: TRBD1; clone size: NA; V gene: TRBV18; J gene: TRBJ2-5
CDR3 protein: CASSRLRQGGSGNTIYF; CDR3 DNA: TGTGCCAGCAGCCGTCTCCGACAGGGGGGCTCTGGAAACACCATATATTTT; D gene: TRBD1; clone size: NA; V gene: TRBV5-6; J gene: TRBJ1-3
CDR3 protein: CASSLQGRETQYF; CDR3 DNA: TGTGCCAGCAGTCTACAGGGGAGGGAGACCCAGTACTTC; D gene: NA; clone size: NA; V gene: TRBV28; J gene: TRBJ2-5
CDR3 protein: CASSFSSSGGYNEQFF; CDR3 DNA: TGCGCCAGCAGCTTTTCTTCTAGCGGGGGATACAATGAGCAGTTCTTC; D gene: TRBD2; clone size: NA; V gene: TRBV5-1; J gene: TRBJ2-1
CDR3 protein: CASSGRDSNNEKLFF; CDR3 DNA: TGTGCCAGCAGCGGCCGGGACAGCAATAATGAAAAACTGTTTTTT; D gene: TRBD1; clone size: NA; V gene: TRBV9; J gene: TRBJ1-4
CDR3 protein: CASSRGQGVSGNTIYF; CDR3 DNA: TGTGCCAGCAGCCGCGGACAGGGCGTCTCTGGAAACACCATATATTTT; D gene: TRBD1; clone size: NA; V gene: TRBV13; J gene: TRBJ1-3
CDR3 protein: CASSAGTLNQPQHF; CDR3 DNA: TGTGCCAGCAGCGCCGGGACACTCAATCAGCCCCAGCATTTT; D gene: NA; clone size: NA; V gene: TRBV5-6; J gene: TRBJ1-5
CDR3 protein: CASSQDRIATYEQYF; CDR3 DNA: TGCGCCAGCAGCCAAGACAGGATCGCCACCTACGAGCAGTACTTC; D gene: NA; clone size: NA; V gene: TRBV4-1; J gene: TRBJ2-7
CDR3 protein: CAWSPGGQAQETQYF; CDR3 DNA: TGTGCCTGGAGTCCCGGGGGACAGGCCCAAGAGACCCAGTACTTC; D gene: TRBD1; clone size: NA; V gene: TRBV30; J gene: TRBJ2-5
CDR3 protein: CASSKGQTHNQPQHF; CDR3 DNA: TGTGCCAGTTCAAAAGGACAGACTCACAATCAGCCCCAGCATTTT; D gene: NA; clone size: NA; V gene: TRBV19; J gene: TRBJ1-5
CDR3 protein: CAWSVRDRVNQPQHF; CDR3 DNA: TGTGCCTGGAGTGTACGGGACAGGGTCAATCAGCCCCAGCATTTT; D gene: TRBD1; clone size: NA; V gene: TRBV30; J gene: TRBJ1-5
CDR3 protein: CASSPGTSGIREQFF; CDR3 DNA: TGTGCCAGCAGCCCCGGGACTAGCGGGATACGTGAGCAGTTCTTC; D gene: TRBD2; clone size: NA; V gene: TRBV9; J gene: TRBJ2-1
CDR3 protein: CASSRDRGANEQFF; CDR3 DNA: TGCGCCAGCAGCCGGGACAGGGGTGCCAATGAGCAGTTCTTC; D gene: TRBD1; clone size: NA; V gene: TRBV4-1; J gene: TRBJ2-1
CDR3 protein: CASSFSGSGYNEQFF; CDR3 DNA: TGTGCCAGCAGCTTTAGCGGGAGCGGCTACAATGAGCAGTTCTTC; D gene: TRBD2; clone size: NA; V gene: TRBV5-6; J gene: TRBJ2-1
CDR3 protein: CASRPVGGEGTDTQYF; CDR3 DNA: TGCGCCAGCAGACCTGTGGGGGGGGAAGGCACAGATACGCAGTATTTT; D gene: TRBD2; clone size: NA; V gene: TRBV5-1; J gene: TRBJ2-3
CDR3 protein: CASRWGGGSDNEQFF; CDR3 DNA: TGCGCCAGCAGATGGGGGGGAGGGTCCGACAATGAGCAGTTCTTC; D gene: TRBD2; clone size: NA; V gene: TRBV5-1; J gene: TRBJ2-1
CDR3 protein: CASSEVERGYTF; CDR3 DNA: TGTGCCAGCAGTGAGGTGGAGAGGGGCTACACCTTC; D gene: NA; clone size: NA; V gene: TRBV6-1; J gene: TRBJ1-2
CDR3 protein: CASRITGGRGQPQHF; CDR3 DNA: TGTGCCAGCAGAATTACAGGTGGTCGAGGTCAGCCCCAGCATTTT; D gene: NA; clone size: NA; V gene: TRBV6-6; J gene: TRBJ1-5
CDR3 protein: CASSWDRGLGIYEQYF; CDR3 DNA: TGCGCCAGCAGCTGGGACAGGGGGCTTGGAATTTACGAGCAGTACTTC; D gene: TRBD1; clone size: NA; V gene: TRBV5-1; J gene: TRBJ2-7
CDR3 protein: CASKGTSGRSSYEQYF; CDR3 DNA: TGTGCCAGCAAGGGGACTAGCGGGCGGAGCTCCTACGAGCAGTACTTC; D gene: TRBD2; clone size: NA; V gene: TRBV2; J gene: TRBJ2-7
CDR3 protein: CASSPWGDSDQETQYF; CDR3 DNA: TGTGCCAGCAGTCCATGGGGGGACAGCGACCAAGAGACCCAGTACTTC; D gene: NA; clone size: NA; V gene: TRBV25-1; J gene: TRBJ2-5
CDR3 protein: CASSGGYANYGYTF; CDR3 DNA: TGTGCCAGCAGCGGGGGTTACGCTAACTATGGCTACACCTTC; D gene: NA; clone size: NA; V gene: TRBV6-5; J gene: TRBJ1-2
CDR3 protein: CASSYLAGAITGELFF; CDR3 DNA: TGTGCCAGCAGTTACCTAGCGGGAGCAATCACCGGGGAGCTGTTTTTT; D gene: TRBD2; clone size: few; V gene: TRBV6-5; J gene: TRBJ2-2
CDR3 protein: CASSQQVNTEAFF; CDR3 DNA: TGTGCCAGCAGTCAACAGGTGAACACTGAAGCTTTCTTT; D gene: NA; clone size: NA; V gene: TRBV28; J gene: TRBJ1-1
CDR3 protein: CASSLAGTGDRQETQYF; CDR3 DNA: TGCGCCAGCAGCTTGGCCGGGACAGGGGATCGGCAAGAGACCCAGTACTTC; D gene: TRBD1; clone size: NA; V gene: TRBV5-1; J gene: TRBJ2-5
CDR3 protein: CASSLAASGSGSKETQYF; CDR3 DNA: TGTGCCAGCAGCTTAGCGGCTAGCGGGAGCGGGTCCAAAGAGACCCAGTACTTC; D gene: TRBD2; clone size: NA; V gene: TRBV7-2; J gene: TRBJ2-5
CDR3 protein: CASSPTGNSGANVLTF; CDR3 DNA: TGTGCCAGCTCACCTACAGGGAACTCTGGGGCCAACGTCCTGACTTTC; D gene: NA; clone size: once; V gene: TRBV18; J gene: TRBJ2-6
CDR3 protein: CASSPAGTSYNEQFF; CDR3 DNA: TGTGCCAGCAGTCCAGCGGGTACCTCCTACAATGAGCAGTTCTTC; D gene: NA; clone size: NA; V gene: TRBV27; J gene: TRBJ2-1
CDR3 protein: CASSEGYSNQPQHF; CDR3 DNA: TGTGCCAGCAGTGAAGGTTATAGCAATCAGCCCCAGCATTTT; D gene: NA; clone size: NA; V gene: TRBV6-1; J gene: TRBJ1-5
CDR3 protein: CASSPTGTGGYTF; CDR3 DNA: TGTGCCAGTAGTCCGACCGGGACAGGTGGCTACACCTTC; D gene: TRBD1; clone size: NA; V gene: TRBV19; J gene: TRBJ1-2
CDR3 protein: CASSLDRLARGEQFF; CDR3 DNA: TGTGCCAGCAGCTTAGATCGCCTAGCGAGGGGTGAGCAGTTCTTC; D gene: NA; clone size: many; V gene: TRBV7-8; J gene: TRBJ2-1
CDR3 protein: CASSPKGAVETQYF; CDR3 DNA: TGTGCCAGCAGCCCGAAGGGGGCAGTGGAGACCCAGTACTTC; D gene: TRBD1; clone size: NA; V gene: TRBV7-2; J gene: TRBJ2-5
CDR3 protein: CASSSPSFSTDTQYF; CDR3 DNA: TGTGCCAGCAGTTCTCCCTCCTTCAGCACAGATACGCAGTATTTT; D gene: NA; clone size: NA; V gene: TRBV27; J gene: TRBJ2-3
CDR3 protein: CASSLGGGTNEKLFF; CDR3 DNA: TGTGCCAGCAGTTTAGGCGGGGGAACTAATGAAAAACTGTTTTTT; D gene: NA; clone size: NA; V gene: TRBV28; J gene: TRBJ1-4
CDR3 protein: CASSLRTGGTDTQYF; CDR3 DNA: TGTGCCAGCAGCTTGCGGACAGGGGGAACAGATACGCAGTATTTT; D gene: TRBD1; clone size: NA; V gene: TRBV5-6; J gene: TRBJ2-3
CDR3 protein: CSVEGRTGVTGELFF; CDR3 DNA: TGCAGCGTTGAAGGTCGGACAGGGGTCACCGGGGAGCTGTTTTTT; D gene: TRBD1; clone size: NA; V gene: TRBV29-1; J gene: TRBJ2-2
CDR3 protein: CASSRTGVTEQFF; CDR3 DNA: TGTGCCAGCAGCCGGACAGGAGTGACTGAGCAGTTCTTC; D gene: TRBD1; clone size: NA; V gene: TRBV7-7; J gene: TRBJ2-1
CDR3 protein: CASSIGQYQETQYF; CDR3 DNA: TGTGCCAGCAGCATAGGACAGTACCAAGAGACCCAGTACTTC; D gene: NA; clone size: NA; V gene: TRBV7-9; J gene: TRBJ2-5
CDR3 protein: CASSTERLYNEQFF; CDR3 DNA: TGTGCCAGCAGCACGGAGCGGCTCTACAATGAGCAGTTCTTC; D gene: NA; clone size: NA; V gene: TRBV6-5; J gene: TRBJ2-1